The 17 T cell receptor beta chains below were found in one sample sequenced in a study of a mutant IDH1 vaccine in newly diagnosed glioma. The antigens these receptors bind are not known. The sample's time point: week 35, safety follow-up. Vaccination comprised doses that each held 300 ug of mutant IDH1 20-mer peptide, plus topical imiquimod. Data came from immunoSEQ multiplex PCR; TCRdb stores just in-frame clones and leaves some out. The data hold fewer than 70,000 clones, with about 88% observed a single time. This material consisted of PBMCs, taken from a glioma patient whose treatment included an IDH1 peptide vaccine. The receptors shown here come from a man under 40 with glioma.

Only a few counts were recorded for this clone. The J gene is TRBJ1-1, the V gene TRBV29-1; D is possibly TRBD1 (5 bases). The ends were cut back, 8 bases at V and 0 bases at J, with 13 bases in the middle. Germline CDR1 and CDR2: SQVTM and ANQGSEA. The CDR3 spans 13 residues. The CDR3 protein is CSTRGSLNTEAFF. In DNA form, the CDR3 reads TGCAGCACTAGGGGTTCCTTGAACACTGAAGCTTTCTTT.

The chain has TRBV23-1 and TRBJ2-1; 7 bases line up with TRBD2. TRBV23-1 belongs to the ORF category, with a function that is uncertain. CDR3 length: 16 amino acids. With 8 bases clipped from V and 15 bases from J, the junction kept 25 bases outside the gene matches. The CDR3 loop reads CASHPVGLPFRPAGFF. The CDR3 DNA is TGCGCCAGCCACCCTGTGGGACTACCCTTCAGGCCTGCTGGGTTCTTC.

The rearrangement joins TRBV6-6 to TRBJ2-5; TRBD2 agrees at 8 bases. This CDR3 has 13 amino acids. The J segment lost 5 bases and the V segment lost 6 bases, leaving 5 bases of the junction unmatched. Germline V gives CDR1 MNHNY, CDR2 SVGAGI (reference sequence). The CDR3 sequence: CASRVAGGETQYF. Written as DNA, the CDR3 is TGTGCCAGCAGGGTCGCGGGAGGTGAGACCCAGTACTTC.

The J gene is TRBJ1-5, the V gene TRBV18, with 7 bases identical to TRBD1. The germline V gene has CDR1 KGHSH and CDR2 LQKENI. The CDR3 has 14 residues. J lost 5 bases, V lost 5 bases, and 6 bases had no gene match. This CDR3 reads CASSRQGRDQPQHF. The CDR3 region has the DNA TGTGCCAGCTCAAGACAGGGTCGAGATCAGCCCCAGCATTTT.

This clone was seen once. The V and J genes are TRBV25-1 and TRBJ2-3, with 9 nucleotides matching TRBD1. J lost 5 bases, V lost 5 bases, and 17 bases had no gene match. Germline CDR1 is MGHDK and CDR2 is SYGVNS. This CDR3 region has 18 residues. CDR3 sequence reads: CASSPPRGTGRSGDTQYF. The CDR3 DNA is TGTGCCAGCAGTCCTCCACGGGGGACAGGGAGGTCAGGAGATACGCAGTATTTT.

The chain recombines TRBV9 with TRBJ1-1; TRBD1 matches 8 bases. Germline loops: CDR1 SGDLS, CDR2 YYNGEE. The CDR3 sequence is 18 residues long. Trimming cost V 4 bases and J 1 base; bases outside gene matches: 15. Here the CDR3 reads CASSPLRQGACRNTEAFF. The CDR3, as DNA: TGTGCCAGCAGCCCCCTCCGCCAGGGGGCATGTCGGAACACTGAAGCTTTCTTT.

In its sample, this clone was seen once. The rearrangement links TRBV7-3 to TRBJ2-1; 10 bases match TRBD2. CDR3 size: 15 residues. In germline, CDR1 is SGHTA, CDR2 FQGTGA. The trim removed 5 bases at V and 4 bases at J, leaving 5 bases unmatched. The CDR3 DNA reads as TGTGCCAGCAGCGGAGCTAGCGGGAGTTACAATGAGCAGTTCTTC. Translated: CASSGASGSYNEQFF.

The V call is TRBV7-2, the J call TRBJ1-5, with D perhaps TRBD1 (6 bases). The V gene's germline CDR1 is SGHTA and CDR2 FQGNSA. CDR3 length: 13 amino acids. The germline V and J ends were trimmed by 3 bases and 7 bases, with 10 bases remaining between them. As DNA, the CDR3 is TGTGCCAGCAGCTTTGGGGGGGGCCAGCCCCAGCATTTT. It encodes CASSFGGGQPQHF.

The chain is built from TRBV9 and TRBJ2-1, with TRBD2 matching 16 bases. Germline assignment: CDR1 SGDLS and CDR2 YYNGEE. The CDR3 totals 17 residues. J gave up 5 bases and V 4 bases, and 6 bases lay outside the gene matches. The CDR3 loop is CASSSGTSGRGHNEQFF. CDR3 nucleotides: TGTGCCAGCAGCTCCGGGACTAGCGGGAGGGGCCACAATGAGCAGTTCTTC. The variable domain in full, completed from reference TRBV9 and TRBJ2-1, reads DSGVTQTPKHLITATGQRVTLRCSPRSGDLSVYWYQQSLDQGLQFLIQYYNGEERAKGNILERFSAQQFPDLHSELNLSSLELGDSALYFCASSSGTSGRGHNEQFFGPGTRLTVL.

The chain is built from TRBV6-5 and TRBJ1-2; TRBD1 aligns across 9 bases. Trimming at V came to 6 bases and at J to 11 bases, leaving 7 bases not matched to a gene. The CDR3 extends over 12 amino acids. CDR1 and CDR2 from the germline V gene are MNHEY and SVGAGI. This chain's CDR3 is CASREDDRGYTF. CDR3 DNA sequence: TGTGCCAGCAGAGAAGACGACAGGGGGTACACCTTC.

The genes are TRBV28 and TRBJ2-2; D may be TRBD1 (6 bases). Germline values: CDR1 MDHEN, CDR2 SYDVKM. CDR3 length equals 13 residues. With 4 bases removed from V and 3 bases from J, the gap between germline ends came to 6 bases. The CDR3 protein is CASSSGDTGELFF. DNA for the CDR3: TGTGCCAGCAGTTCAGGGGACACCGGGGAGCTGTTTTTT.

For the CDR3, the DNA is TGTGCCAGCAGTCAACGGGGGCGGGAGGAGTACGAGCAGTACTTC. It specifies CASSQRGREEYEQYF. The chain has TRBV28 and TRBJ2-7; 8 nucleotides line up with TRBD2. The V segment lost 5 bases and the J segment 4 bases; nucleotides outside the gene matches: 10. The CDR3 runs to 15 residues. Germline V gene sequence: CDR1 MDHEN, CDR2 SYDVKM.

This rearrangement joins TRBV2 to TRBJ1-2; D might be TRBD1 (6 bases). Germline loops: CDR1 SNHLY, CDR2 FYNNEI. This CDR3 is built from 14 residues. V lost 0 bases to trimming and J lost 6 bases, with 11 bases between them. The DNA for the CDR3 is TGTGCCAGCAGTGAAGCGCTTCCAGGGGATGGCTACACCTTC. Amino acids: CASSEALPGDGYTF.

The chain is built from TRBV12-5 and TRBJ2-5; TRBD1 aligns across 8 bases. Germline V gene data show CDR1 as LGHNT and CDR2 as FRNRAP. After removal of 6 bases from V and 2 bases from J, the junction contained 8 bases not matched to a gene. This CDR3 has 15 amino acids. Here the CDR3 reads CASGPGGAGQETQYF. The DNA for the CDR3 is TGTGCTAGTGGGCCAGGGGGCGCTGGACAAGAGACCCAGTACTTC. Based on the CDR3 plus reference TRBV12-5 and TRBJ2-5, the full variable domain is DARVTQTPRHKVTEMGQEVTMRCQPILGHNTVFWYRQTMMQGLELLAYFRNRAPLDDSGMPKDRFSAEMPDATLATLKIQPSEPRDSAVYFCASGPGGAGQETQYFGPGTRLLVL.

This clone appeared once. The chain is built from TRBV19 and TRBJ2-3; D call uncertain. Germline V CDR1 and CDR2: LNHDA, SQIVND (reference sequence). CDR3 length: 16 amino acids. The V end was cut by 6 bases, the J end by 5 bases, with 21 bases between. This chain's CDR3 is CASRSKPGPRGDTQYF. CDR3 nucleotide sequence: TGTGCCAGTAGGAGTAAACCCGGCCCCCGAGGAGATACGCAGTATTTT.

The chain is built from TRBV30 and TRBJ2-6; D gene uncertain. Looked up from germline, CDR1 is GTSNPN and CDR2 is SVGIG (reference sequence). V gave up 6 bases and J gave up 0 bases, with 3 bases separating them. The CDR3 is 12 amino acids. The CDR3 sequence is CACSSGANVLTF. In DNA, the CDR3 is TGTGCCTGTAGCTCTGGGGCCAACGTCCTGACTTTC.

This clone was seen only once. The gene calls are TRBV7-9 and TRBJ1-1; the D gene is possibly TRBD1 (5 bases). V lost 4 bases, J lost 5 bases, and 17 bases lay in between. The CDR3 spans 15 residues. Germline values: CDR1 SEHNR, CDR2 FQNEAQ (reference sequence). CDR3 DNA: TGTGCCAGCAGCTCCTCATCCGGGGGGTGGACTGAAGCTTTCTTT. It codes for CASSSSSGGWTEAFF.